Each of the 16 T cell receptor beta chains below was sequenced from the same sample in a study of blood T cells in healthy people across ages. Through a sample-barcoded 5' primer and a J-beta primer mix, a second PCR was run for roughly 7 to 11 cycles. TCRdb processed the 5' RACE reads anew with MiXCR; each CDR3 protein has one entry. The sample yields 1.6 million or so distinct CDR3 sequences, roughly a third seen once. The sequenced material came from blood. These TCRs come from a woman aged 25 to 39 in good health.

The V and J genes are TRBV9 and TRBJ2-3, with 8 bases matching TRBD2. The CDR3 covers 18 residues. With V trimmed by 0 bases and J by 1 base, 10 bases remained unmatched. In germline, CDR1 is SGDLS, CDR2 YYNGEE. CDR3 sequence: CASSVDLQGLDGTDTQYF. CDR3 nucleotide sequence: TGTGCCAGCAGCGTAGACCTCCAGGGACTAGACGGCACAGATACGCAGTATTTT.

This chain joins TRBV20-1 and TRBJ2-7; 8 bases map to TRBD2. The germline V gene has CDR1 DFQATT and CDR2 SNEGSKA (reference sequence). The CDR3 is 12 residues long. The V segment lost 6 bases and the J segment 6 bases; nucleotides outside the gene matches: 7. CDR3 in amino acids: CSADSGISEQYF. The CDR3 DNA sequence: TGCAGTGCAGATAGCGGGATCTCCGAGCAGTACTTC.

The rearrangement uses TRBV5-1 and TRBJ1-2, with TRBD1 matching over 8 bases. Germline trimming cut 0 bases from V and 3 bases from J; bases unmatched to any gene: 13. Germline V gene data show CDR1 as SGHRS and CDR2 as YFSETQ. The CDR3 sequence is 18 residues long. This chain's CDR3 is CASSLGSRLGQGHYGYTF. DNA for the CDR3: TGCGCCAGCAGCTTGGGGTCGAGGCTAGGACAGGGCCACTATGGCTACACCTTC.

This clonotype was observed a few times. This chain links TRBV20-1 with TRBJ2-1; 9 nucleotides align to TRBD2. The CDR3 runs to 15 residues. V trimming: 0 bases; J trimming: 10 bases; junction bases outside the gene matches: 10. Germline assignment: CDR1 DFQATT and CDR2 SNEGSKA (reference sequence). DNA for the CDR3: TGCAGTGCTAGAGATCAAGGATTAGCGGGAGTAGAGCAGTTCTTC. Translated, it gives CSARDQGLAGVEQFF.

CDR3 bases: TGCGCCAGTACGGAGCAGGGGGCCTTCAATGAGCAGTTCTTC. This translates into CASTEQGAFNEQFF. The rearrangement uses TRBV5-1 and TRBJ2-1, with 8 bases lining up with TRBD1. The CDR3 has 14 residues. The ends lost 8 bases at V and 6 bases at J; junction bases unmatched: 10. From germline, CDR1 is SGHRS and CDR2 YFSETQ.

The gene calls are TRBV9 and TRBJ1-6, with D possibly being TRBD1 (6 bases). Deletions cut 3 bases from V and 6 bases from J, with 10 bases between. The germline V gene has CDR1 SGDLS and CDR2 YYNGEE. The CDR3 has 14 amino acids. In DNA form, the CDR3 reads TGTGCCAGCAGCGCAGGACAGTTTAATTCACCCCTCCACTTT. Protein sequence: CASSAGQFNSPLHF.

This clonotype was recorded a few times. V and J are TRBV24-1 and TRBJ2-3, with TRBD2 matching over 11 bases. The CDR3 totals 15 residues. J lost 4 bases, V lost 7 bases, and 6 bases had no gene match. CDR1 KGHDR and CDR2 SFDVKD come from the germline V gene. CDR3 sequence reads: CATSVAGGPSDTQYF. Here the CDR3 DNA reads TGTGCCACCAGCGTAGCGGGAGGGCCCTCAGATACGCAGTATTTT.

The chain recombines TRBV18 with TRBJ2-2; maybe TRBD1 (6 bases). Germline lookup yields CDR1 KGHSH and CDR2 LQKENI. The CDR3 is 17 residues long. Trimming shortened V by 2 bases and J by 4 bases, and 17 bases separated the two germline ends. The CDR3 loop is CASSPTNLGHSTGELFF. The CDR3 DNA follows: TGTGCCAGCTCACCAACAAACCTGGGACACTCCACCGGGGAGCTGTTTTTT. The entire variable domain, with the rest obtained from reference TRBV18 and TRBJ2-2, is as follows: NAGVMQNPRHLVRRRGQEARLRCSPMKGHSHVYWYRQLPEEGLKFMVYLQKENIIDESGMPKERFSAEFPKEGPSILRIQQVVRGDSAAYFCASSPTNLGHSTGELFFGEGSRLTVL.

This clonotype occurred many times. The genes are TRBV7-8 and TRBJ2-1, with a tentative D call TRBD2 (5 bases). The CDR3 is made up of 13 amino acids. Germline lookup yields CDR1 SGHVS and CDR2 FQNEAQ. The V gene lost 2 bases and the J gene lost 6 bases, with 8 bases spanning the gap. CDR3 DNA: TGTGCCAGCAGCTTATCCGGGATCAATGAGCAGTTCTTC. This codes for CASSLSGINEQFF.

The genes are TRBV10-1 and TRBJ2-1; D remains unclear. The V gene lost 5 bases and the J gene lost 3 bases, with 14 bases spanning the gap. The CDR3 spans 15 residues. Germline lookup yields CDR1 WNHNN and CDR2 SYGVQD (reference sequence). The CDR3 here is CASSNRQTYYNEQFF. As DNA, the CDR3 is TGCGCCAGCAGTAATCGCCAGACTTACTACAATGAGCAGTTCTTC.

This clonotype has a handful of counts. The CDR3 spells CASSVDDYREAFF. The CDR3 bases are TGTGCCAGCAGCGTAGATGATTATCGGGAAGCTTTCTTT. The genes are TRBV9 and TRBJ1-1; D gene uncertain. Between the trimmed V and J ends, which lost 0 bases and 8 bases, there was a span of 11 bases. The CDR3 runs to 13 residues. Germline CDR1 and CDR2: SGDLS and YYNGEE.

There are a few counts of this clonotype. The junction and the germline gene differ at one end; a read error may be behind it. CDR3 region: CVSIGLRGIEAFF. For the CDR3, the DNA is TGTGTCAGCATCGGCCTGAGGGGGATAGAAGCTTTCTTT. J is TRBJ1-1 and V is TRBV6-2 or TRBV6-3; TRBD1 might be the D (6 bases). Germline V gives CDR1 MNHEY, CDR2 SVGEGT. The CDR3 runs 13 residues.

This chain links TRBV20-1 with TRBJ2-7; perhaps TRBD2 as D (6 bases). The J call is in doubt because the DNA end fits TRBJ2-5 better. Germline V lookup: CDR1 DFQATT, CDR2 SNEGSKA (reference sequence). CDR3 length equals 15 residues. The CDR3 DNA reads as TGCAGTGCTAGAGATAATCGGGGAGGACAAGAGACCCAGTACTTC. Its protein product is CSARDNRGGQETQYF.

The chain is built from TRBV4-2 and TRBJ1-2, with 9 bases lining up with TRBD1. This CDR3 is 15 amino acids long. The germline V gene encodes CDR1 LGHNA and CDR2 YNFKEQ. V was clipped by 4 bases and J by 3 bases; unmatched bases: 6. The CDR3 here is CASSRRTGADYGYTF. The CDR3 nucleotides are TGTGCCAGCAGCCGAAGGACAGGGGCCGACTATGGCTACACCTTC.

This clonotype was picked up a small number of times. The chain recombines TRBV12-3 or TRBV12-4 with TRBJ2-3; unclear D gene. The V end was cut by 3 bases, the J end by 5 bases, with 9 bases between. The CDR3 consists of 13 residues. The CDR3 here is CASSFPGEDTQYF. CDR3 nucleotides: TGTGCCAGCAGTTTCCCGGGCGAAGATACGCAGTATTTT.

DNA for the CDR3: TGTGCCCTTCAGGGGGCTAGAGGCTACGAGCAGTACTTC. Protein: CALQGARGYEQYF. The chain employs TRBV6-1 and TRBJ2-7; 8 bases agree with TRBD1. CDR3 length: 13 residues. CDR1 MNHNS and CDR2 SASEGT come from the germline V gene. V gave up 11 bases and J gave up 3 bases; unmatched junction bases: 9.